This T cell receptor (beta chain) originates from a study of OX40 agonist ivuxolimab in advanced cancers. For the study at large: With a range of roughly 20 to 80, age averaged approximately 60 years, and around 80% were male. A partial response was reached by three patients: one with hepatocellular carcinoma and two with cutaneous melanoma.

Concerning this clone: The antigen is unknown.

Study outcomes and limitations: Which antigen the expanded peripheral T cells recognized is unknown. CD4+ and CD8+ blood T cells expanded clonally by week 6 at 0.1 to 3.0 mg/kg.

Germline-derived CDR1 and CDR2 are SGHAT and FQNNGV. The CDR3 spans 18 residues. Unmatched junction bases numbered 13, after V lost 3 bases and J lost 2 bases. Sequenced by immunoSEQ multiplex PCR; TCRdb stores in-frame clones only, minus some. Among about 80,000 clones, more than 85% were seen once, and the ten largest hold around 0.69%. This chain uses TRBV11-2 with TRBJ2-7; 10 bases are a match to TRBD2. Source: CD4+ or CD8+ T cells sorted from blood, taken in a trial of the OX40 agonist ivuxolimab. This receptor was taken from an adult with an advanced solid tumor such as melanoma, head and neck, liver or kidney cancer. CDR3 bases: TGTGCCAGCAGCTTGAGGGGGGGGAGCGGGAGGGCCGCCTACGAGCAGTACTTC. Its translation: CASSLRGGSGRAAYEQYF.